The present entry profiles one T cell receptor (beta chain) with its context. Its antigen is not known. Trimming removed 7 bases from V and 0 bases from J; junction bases left unmatched: 6. CDR1 and CDR2 from the germline V gene are SGHNT and YYREEE (reference sequence). CDR3 size: 16 residues. The data were obtained in a study of graft-versus-host responses after intestinal transplantation. Regarding the study as a whole: Early post-transplant HvG declines tracked with peak circulating GvH clone levels. Graft-donor T cell macrochimerism coincided with high graft-versus-host to host-versus-graft clonal ratios in allografts. Some GvH clones appeared in ileal mucosa or blood before recipient bone marrow.

Profiled with immunoSEQ multiplex PCR; TCRdb holds only in-frame clones, not every one. The data hold about 96,000 clones, with 92% observed a single time. Sequenced here: unstimulated CD4+ T cells sorted from spleen or lymph node cells, sampled before intestinal transplant. This sequence joins TRBV5-4 and TRBJ2-7; the match to TRBD2 covers 14 bases. The origin of this receptor is a human donor who received an intestinal transplant. The CDR3 sequence: CASSRLAGGRSYEQYF. DNA for the CDR3: TGTGCCAGCTCGAGACTAGCGGGAGGGCGCTCCTACGAGCAGTACTTC.